These T cell receptor beta chains were read from a single sample in a study of shared clonotypes between healthy human individuals. The table came from immunoSEQ multiplex PCR; TCRdb's copy has only in-frame clones and leaves some out. The sample lists hundreds of thousands of clones; 80% to 95% were seen once. Sequenced sample: naive CD8+ T cells sorted from blood. The receptors originated from a man younger than 40 in good health. Each CDR3 is given with its conserved first and last residue. Expanded clones get a size class; other rows say once, few or many, or leave the size out.

CDR3: CSVDQRYNEQFF
size: NA
J: TRBJ2-1
V: TRBV29-1

CDR3: CASSLAGEHQPQHF
size: once
J: TRBJ1-5
V: TRBV5-7

CDR3: CASSSTVAGANVLTF
size: once
J: TRBJ2-6
V: TRBV5-1

CDR3: CASSSLLRAYEQYF
size: once
J: TRBJ2-7
V: TRBV7-9

CDR3: CASSVGGGGGDEQFF
size: once
J: TRBJ2-1
V: TRBV9

CDR3: CASSLGTSGNEQFF
size: NA
J: TRBJ2-1
V: TRBV7-8

CDR3: CASSPEGAGELFF
size: NA
J: TRBJ2-2
V: TRBV9

CDR3: CASSSRGVSYNEQFF
size: NA
J: TRBJ2-1
V: TRBV7-6

CDR3: CASSPQGRTYEQYF
size: NA
J: TRBJ2-7
V: TRBV5-4

CDR3: CASSPFVTLNTEAFF
size: NA
J: TRBJ1-1
V: TRBV27

CDR3: CASSFWTGTHTGELFF
size: NA
J: TRBJ2-2
V: TRBV7-6

CDR3: CSVDLGQGRNTIYF
size: NA
J: TRBJ1-3
V: TRBV29-1

CDR3: CASSQGTGRSYEQYF
size: NA
J: TRBJ2-7
V: TRBV14

CDR3: CASSYGLPETQYF
size: NA
J: TRBJ2-5
V: TRBV7-9

CDR3: CASSYSTGQGFDVLTF
size: NA
J: TRBJ2-6
V: TRBV6-5

CDR3: CASSLSQSIHEQYF
size: NA
J: TRBJ2-7
V: TRBV28

CDR3: CASSEQSHNEQFF
size: NA
J: TRBJ2-1
V: TRBV25-1